This TCR beta chain was captured in a study of shared clonotypes between healthy human individuals. Findings of the study overall: It was observed that around 5% of naive CD4 clonotypes were shared across four donors.

Regarding this clone: Its antigen remains unidentified.

Germline loops: CDR1 LNHDA, CDR2 SQIVND (reference sequence). The CDR3 has 15 residues. Trimming at V came to 7 bases and at J to 1 base, leaving 4 bases not matched to a gene. Profiling relied on immunoSEQ multiplex PCR, and the TCRdb table lists in-frame clones only, not all of them. The sample yields 2 million to 2.5 million clones, around 90% seen once. The sequencing sample was made of naive CD4+ T cells from PBMCs. Subset described: CD45RA+ positively selected. The source of this sequence is a man aged 18-30 years in good health. Some clones in this sample may be carry-over from other donors' samples. The V call is TRBV19, the J call TRBJ2-3; 11 bases agree with TRBD1. CDR3 nucleotide sequence: TGTGCCAGTACGCGGACAGGGGGCGGCACAGATACGCAGTATTTT. It is translated as CASTRTGGGTDTQYF.